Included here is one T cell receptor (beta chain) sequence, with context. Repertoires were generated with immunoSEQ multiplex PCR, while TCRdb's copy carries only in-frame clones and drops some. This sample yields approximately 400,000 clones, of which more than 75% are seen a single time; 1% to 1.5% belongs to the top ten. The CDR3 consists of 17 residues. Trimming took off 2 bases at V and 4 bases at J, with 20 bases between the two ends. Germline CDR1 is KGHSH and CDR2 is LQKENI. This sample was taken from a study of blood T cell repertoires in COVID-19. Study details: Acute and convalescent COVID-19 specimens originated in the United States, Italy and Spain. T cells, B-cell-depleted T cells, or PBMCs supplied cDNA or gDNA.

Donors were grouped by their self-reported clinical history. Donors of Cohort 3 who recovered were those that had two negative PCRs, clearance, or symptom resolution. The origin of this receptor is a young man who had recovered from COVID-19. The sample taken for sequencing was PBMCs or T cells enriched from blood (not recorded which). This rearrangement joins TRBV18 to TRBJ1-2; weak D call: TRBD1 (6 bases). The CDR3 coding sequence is TGTGCCAGCTCACCATTTGGGGGGGCCCAAGCTCCCTATGGCTACACCTTC. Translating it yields CASSPFGGAQAPYGYTF.